The entry below gives a single T cell receptor beta chain sequence along with its context. This entry is derived from a study of blood T cell repertoires in COVID-19. Study context: Whether acute or convalescent, the COVID-19 samples came from the United States, Italy and Spain.

In Seattle, patients joined the study during active infection and were tracked longitudinally. Here immunoSEQ multiplex PCR was the method, and the copy in TCRdb shows in-frame clones only, minus some. The repertoire holds 450,000 or so clones, with roughly 89% as singletons. Germline loops: CDR1 SGHNT, CDR2 YENEEA. The CDR3 has 15 amino acids. Trimming stripped 5 bases from V and 0 bases from J, with 11 bases between. This sequence originates from a young man with COVID-19, enrolled during active disease. Sequenced material: peripheral blood. This chain links TRBV11-3 with TRBJ1-3; D gene unclear. The CDR3 region has the DNA TGTGCCAGCAGCCCACAGTTCCCCTCTGGAAACACCATATATTTT. This encodes CASSPQFPSGNTIYF.